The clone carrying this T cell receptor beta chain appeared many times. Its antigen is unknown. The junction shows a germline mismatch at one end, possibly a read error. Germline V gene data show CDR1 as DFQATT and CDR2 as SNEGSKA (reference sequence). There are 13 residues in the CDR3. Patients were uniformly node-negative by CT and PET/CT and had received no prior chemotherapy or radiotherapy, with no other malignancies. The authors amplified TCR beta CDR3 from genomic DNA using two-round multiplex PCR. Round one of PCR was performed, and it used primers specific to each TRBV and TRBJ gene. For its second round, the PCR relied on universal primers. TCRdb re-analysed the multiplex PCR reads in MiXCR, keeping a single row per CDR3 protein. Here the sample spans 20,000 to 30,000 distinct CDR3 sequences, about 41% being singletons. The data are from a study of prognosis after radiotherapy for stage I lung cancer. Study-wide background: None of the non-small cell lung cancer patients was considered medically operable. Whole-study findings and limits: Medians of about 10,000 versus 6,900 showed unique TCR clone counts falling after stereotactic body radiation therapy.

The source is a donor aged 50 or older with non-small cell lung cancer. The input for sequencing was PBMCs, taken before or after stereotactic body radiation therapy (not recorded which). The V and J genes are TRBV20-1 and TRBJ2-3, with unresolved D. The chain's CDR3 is CSAAPTNTDAQYF. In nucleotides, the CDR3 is TGCAGTGCAGCCCCCACAAACACAGATGCGCAGTATTTT.